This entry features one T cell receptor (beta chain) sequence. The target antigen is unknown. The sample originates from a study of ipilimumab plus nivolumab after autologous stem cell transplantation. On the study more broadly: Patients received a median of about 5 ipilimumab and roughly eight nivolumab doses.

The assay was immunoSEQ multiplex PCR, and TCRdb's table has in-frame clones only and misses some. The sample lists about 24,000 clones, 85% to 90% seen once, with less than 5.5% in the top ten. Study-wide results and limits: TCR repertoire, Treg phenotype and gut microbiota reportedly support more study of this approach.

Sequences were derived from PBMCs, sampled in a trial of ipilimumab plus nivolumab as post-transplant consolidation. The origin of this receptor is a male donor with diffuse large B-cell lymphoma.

The CDR3 is CASSYLAGTDEKLFF. The CDR3 DNA reads TGTGCCAGCAGTTACTTAGCGGGGACCGATGAAAAACTGTTTTTT. The chain joins TRBV6-5 to TRBJ1-4, with TRBD1 as a possible D gene (5 bases). The CDR3 runs 15 residues. Germline values: CDR1 MNHEY, CDR2 SVGAGI. Trimming pared 1 base from V and 6 bases from J, leaving 12 bases between.